Presented here are 9 T cell receptor beta chains from one specimen sequenced in a study of T cell changes during pregnancy in multiple sclerosis. Clones were read by immunoSEQ multiplex PCR, and TCRdb kept only the in-frame ones, dropping some. This sample has some 100,000 clones, with almost 95% found just once. The sequenced sample was peripheral blood, obtained before pregnancy. All receptors derive from a female donor with multiple sclerosis, enrolled in a pregnancy study.

The chain carries TRBV2 and TRBJ1-1; D is perhaps TRBD1 (6 bases). V lost 2 bases to trimming and J lost 13 bases, with 11 bases between them. The CDR3 covers 11 residues. Germline lookup yields CDR1 SNHLY and CDR2 FYNNEI. The CDR3 loop is CASSEYRAGFF. CDR3 sequence (DNA): TGTGCCAGCAGTGAATACAGGGCGGGTTTCTTT.

V usage is TRBV28 and J usage is TRBJ2-3; 11 positions agree with TRBD2. The CDR3 length is 17 residues. Germline CDR1 MDHEN, CDR2 SYDVKM. The V segment lost 3 bases and the J segment 2 bases; nucleotides outside the gene matches: 7. The CDR3 spells CASSFPLAGGPTDTQYF. The CDR3 nucleotides read TGTGCCAGCAGTTTCCCCTTAGCGGGAGGGCCCACAGATACGCAGTATTTT.

This clone was picked up one time. The chain combines TRBV5-4 with TRBJ2-7; 13 bases match TRBD2. Trimming removed 4 bases from V and 1 base from J; junction bases left unmatched: 5. Germline values: CDR1 SGHNT, CDR2 YYREEE (reference sequence). The CDR3 sequence is 16 residues long. The CDR3 protein is CASSVPGLAGSYEQYF. In nucleotides, the CDR3 is TGTGCCAGCAGCGTTCCGGGACTAGCGGGGTCCTACGAGCAGTACTTC. The full variable domain, in which reference TRBV5-4 and TRBJ2-7 provide the parts outside the CDR3, is ETGVTQSPTHLIKTRGQQVTLRCSSQSGHNTVSWYQQALGQGPQFIFQYYREEENGRGNFPPRFSGLQFPNYSSELNVNALELDDSALYLCASSVPGLAGSYEQYFGPGTRLTVT.

The chain links TRBV4-1 to TRBJ1-2; 7 nucleotides align to TRBD1. From germline, CDR1 is MGHRA and CDR2 YSYEKL. V was clipped by 6 bases and J by 5 bases; unmatched bases: 12. The CDR3 has 15 amino acids. CDR3 bases: TGCGCCAGCAGGAACCAGGGACAGATTCCTTATGGCTACACCTTC. Amino acids: CASRNQGQIPYGYTF.

J is TRBJ1-1 and V is TRBV19; no firm D call. The CDR3 totals 14 residues. With 5 bases removed from V and 6 bases from J, the gap between germline ends came to 16 bases. Germline V gives CDR1 LNHDA, CDR2 SQIVND (reference sequence). The CDR3 nucleotides read TGTGCCAGTAGTGACAAAGGGAGGGTCGCTGAAGCTTTCTTT. This translates into CASSDKGRVAEAFF.

The gene calls are TRBV5-4 and TRBJ2-3, with 12 bases that match TRBD2. CDR1 and CDR2 from the germline V gene are SGHNT and YYREEE (reference sequence). V gave up 3 bases and J gave up 6 bases; unmatched junction bases: 5. The CDR3 is made up of 15 amino acids. Here the CDR3 reads CASSSLTSGSDTQYF. CDR3 DNA sequence: TGTGCCAGCAGCTCATTGACTAGCGGGAGTGATACGCAGTATTTT.

CDR3: CAWSVFPRDRGWEQYF. The CDR3 region has the DNA TGTGCCTGGAGTGTTTTCCCCCGGGACAGGGGATGGGAGCAGTACTTC. The chain combines TRBV30 with TRBJ2-7; 10 nucleotides match TRBD1. The CDR3 is 16 residues long. Unmatched junction bases numbered 12, after V lost 0 bases and J lost 7 bases. Looked up from germline, CDR1 is GTSNPN and CDR2 is SVGIG (reference sequence).

The V and J genes are TRBV6-4 and TRBJ2-3, with a weak D call TRBD2 (5 bases). V dropped 3 bases and J dropped 0 bases, with 7 bases sitting between them. This CDR3 is built from 14 residues. Germline V gives CDR1 MRHNA, CDR2 SNTAGT. In DNA, the CDR3 is TGTGCCAGCAGTGAAGGCGGGAGCACAGATACGCAGTATTTT. It is translated as CASSEGGSTDTQYF.

The chain couples TRBV9 to TRBJ2-2; 11 bases fit TRBD2. Trimming removed 4 bases from V and 6 bases from J; junction bases left unmatched: 8. This CDR3 has 16 residues. The V gene's germline CDR1 is SGDLS and CDR2 YYNGEE. The CDR3 is CASSLGLAELSGELFF. The DNA of the CDR3 is TGTGCCAGCAGCTTGGGACTAGCGGAATTATCCGGGGAGCTGTTTTTT.